Below, 17 T cell receptor beta chains from the same sample are listed, as sequenced in a study of blood T cell repertoires in COVID-19. Sequenced by immunoSEQ multiplex PCR; TCRdb stores in-frame clones only, minus some. The repertoire holds about 190,000 clones, with about 81% as singletons. Sequencing was done on a sample of PBMCs or T cells enriched from blood (not recorded which). The receptors come from a woman younger than 45 who had recovered from COVID-19.

Only a few counts were recorded for this clone. The CDR3 protein is CASSREGLAGGELFF. CDR3 sequence (DNA): TGTGCCAGCAGCCGGGAGGGACTAGCGGGAGGGGAGCTGTTTTTT. This chain links TRBV5-4 with TRBJ2-2, with TRBD2 identical over 13 bases. Germline V lookup: CDR1 SGHNT, CDR2 YYREEE (reference sequence). The CDR3 spans 15 residues. V was pared by 4 bases and J by 8 bases, with 5 bases of the junction left unmatched.

V gene TRBV18 combines with J gene TRBJ2-2; no clear D. Germline V gene data show CDR1 as KGHSH and CDR2 as LQKENI. The CDR3 is 16 residues long. V was cut by 1 base and J by 2 bases, with 11 bases left in between. The CDR3 region is CASSPRGGFNTGELFF. CDR3 bases: TGTGCCAGCTCACCACGTGGCGGATTTAACACCGGGGAGCTGTTTTTT.

This clone was detected once. The rearrangement uses TRBV4-1 and TRBJ1-5; 11 bases are shared with TRBD1. V lost 4 bases and J lost 6; bases outside the gene matches: 5. Germline CDR1 MGHRA, CDR2 YSYEKL. CDR3 size: 15 residues. The DNA of the CDR3 is TGCGCCAGCAGCCCCGGACAGGGGGCTATTCAGCCCCAGCATTTT. Translated: CASSPGQGAIQPQHF.

The chain recombines TRBV11-3 with TRBJ2-1; D is unresolved. The CDR3 is 13 residues long. The V gene's germline CDR1 is SGHNT and CDR2 YENEEA. Trimming stripped 1 base from V and 7 bases from J, with 8 bases between. CDR3 coding DNA: TGTGCCAGCAGCTTAGGTGGCAGGAATGAGCAGTTCTTC. Protein sequence: CASSLGGRNEQFF.

Only one count was recorded for this clone. This chain uses TRBV30 with TRBJ1-1; maybe TRBD1 (6 bases). From germline, CDR1 is GTSNPN and CDR2 SVGIG (reference sequence). The CDR3 spans 12 residues. V shed 5 bases and J shed 11 bases, with 18 bases lying between them. The CDR3 DNA follows: TGTGCCTGGGCGGCAGGGGAAGCGGGGGCTTTCTTT. This gives the protein CAWAAGEAGAFF.

The CDR3 loop is CASSPLDRADTQYF. The CDR3, as DNA: TGTGCCAGCTCACCCCTTGACAGGGCAGATACGCAGTATTTT. V is TRBV18 and J is TRBJ2-3; TRBD1 aligns across 7 bases. The CDR3 covers 14 residues. Germline V CDR1 and CDR2: KGHSH, LQKENI. Unmatched junction bases numbered 4, after V lost 3 bases and J lost 4 bases.

This clone has just a few counts. This chain links TRBV5-8 with TRBJ1-1; weak D call: TRBD1 (6 bases). Germline V lookup: CDR1 SGHTS, CDR2 YDEGEE. Trimming pared 4 bases from V and 1 base from J, leaving 14 bases between. There are 15 residues in the CDR3. In DNA form, the CDR3 reads TGTGCCAGCAGCACTGGACAGAGGAAGAACACTGAAGCTTTCTTT. Translated: CASSTGQRKNTEAFF.

The chain combines TRBV28 with TRBJ1-2, with D perhaps TRBD1 (5 bases). The CDR3 loop spans 15 amino acids. Germline lookup yields CDR1 MDHEN and CDR2 SYDVKM. Trimming took 6 bases from V and 7 from J, leaving 21 bases between them. The CDR3 DNA sequence: TGTGCCAGCAGCCCCCCGCAGGGAGGGGAGGGTGGCTACACCTTC. Translating gives CASSPPQGGEGGYTF.

The chain employs TRBV28 and TRBJ1-5; TRBD1 matches at 7 bases. The CDR3 spans 15 residues. Germline V gives CDR1 MDHEN, CDR2 SYDVKM. Trimming at V came to 6 bases and at J to 1 base, leaving 6 bases not matched to a gene. In nucleotides, the CDR3 is TGTGCCAGCAGGTGGACAGGAGTGAGCAATCAGCCCCAGCATTTT. Its protein product is CASRWTGVSNQPQHF.

CDR3 nucleotides: TGTGCCAGCACCCCGGACAGGGTGTCCGGAAACACCATATATTTT. It translates to CASTPDRVSGNTIYF. The chain links TRBV5-4 to TRBJ1-3; 8 bases line up with TRBD1. This CDR3 has 15 residues. From germline, CDR1 is SGHNT and CDR2 YYREEE (reference sequence). Trimming cost V 6 bases and J 4 bases; bases outside gene matches: 9.

The chain joins TRBV4-1 to TRBJ2-7; 7 bases line up with TRBD2. The V and J ends lost 4 bases and 4 bases, in that order; junction bases with no gene match: 10. Germline-derived CDR1 and CDR2 are MGHRA and YSYEKL. The CDR3 is 15 residues long. CDR3 bases: TGCGCCAGCAGCCTCGACAGCGGGGCCCTATACGAGCAGTACGTC. This gives the protein CASSLDSGALYEQYV.

This chain joins TRBV6-5 and TRBJ2-3; 7 nucleotides match TRBD2. The CDR3 sequence is 14 residues long. Trimming at V came to 7 bases and at J to 4 bases, leaving 8 bases not matched to a gene. Germline V gene data show CDR1 as MNHEY and CDR2 as SVGAGI. CDR3 bases: TGTGCCAGCAAACGCAGCGGGATATCAGATACGCAGTATTTT. Its translation is CASKRSGISDTQYF.

V is TRBV10-3 and J is TRBJ2-1; the match to TRBD1 covers 8 bases. Germline CDR1 and CDR2: ENHRY and SYGVKD. This CDR3 has 14 amino acids. Unmatched junction bases numbered 9, after V lost 6 bases and J lost 8 bases. The CDR3 spells CAISGQGSFDEQFF. DNA of the CDR3: TGTGCCATCAGCGGACAGGGATCCTTCGATGAGCAGTTCTTC.

With respect to this clone: One end of the junction fails to match germline, which may point to a read error. J is TRBJ1-1 and V is TRBV23-1; 9 positions agree with TRBD1. TRBV23-1 is an ORF, with its function uncertain. The CDR3 extends over 17 amino acids. CDR3 sequence: CASSQPPTGGLKTEAFF. The CDR3 DNA reads TGCGCCAGCAGTCAACCCCCCACAGGGGGCTTGAAGACTGAAGCTTTCTTT.

The genes are TRBV18 and TRBJ2-5; 8 bases fit TRBD2. The CDR3 loop spans 13 amino acids. Trimming took 4 bases from V and 6 from J; bases not matched to a gene: 4. The germline V gene has CDR1 KGHSH and CDR2 LQKENI. For the CDR3, the DNA is TGTGCCAGCTCACGTAGCGGGAAAAAGACCCAGTACTTC. This encodes CASSRSGKKTQYF.

This sequence joins TRBV28 and TRBJ2-3; a possible D gene is TRBD2 (7 bases). Germline loops: CDR1 MDHEN, CDR2 SYDVKM. Trimming pared 2 bases from V and 4 bases from J, leaving 31 bases between. This CDR3 region has 21 residues. The DNA for the CDR3 is TGTGCCAGCAGTTTAAGGAGTTGGGGGGCGTCGGCGGGAGAGTCGGCAGATACGCAGTATTTT. Translating it yields CASSLRSWGASAGESADTQYF.

This clone has just one count. The genes are TRBV5-1 and TRBJ2-3, with D maybe TRBD2 (5 bases). V shed 0 bases and J shed 2 bases, with 10 bases lying between them. The CDR3 covers 15 residues. Germline values: CDR1 SGHRS, CDR2 YFSETQ. The CDR3 region has the DNA TGCGCCAGCAGCTTGGTGACGGGGATCACAGATACGCAGTATTTT. It is translated as CASSLVTGITDTQYF.